A selection of T cell receptor beta chains follows, all from one sample in a study of blood T cell repertoires in COVID-19. The method was immunoSEQ multiplex PCR; TCRdb's version includes in-frame clones alone and lacks a portion of them. The sample carries under 300,000 clones, about 88% recorded once. The sequenced sample was peripheral blood. These receptors all come from a woman aged 40-49 years who had recovered from COVID-19. The CDR3 runs from the conserved cysteine through the conserved F or W. A D gene is named only where the DNA matches it firmly. Size tells how often a clone was seen (once, few, many) or the class of an expanded clone, and some rows leave it out.

>TRBV11-3|.|once|TRBJ2-1
CASSLEAGTYNEQFF
TGTGCCAGCAGCTTAGAGGCGGGCACTTACAATGAGCAGTTCTTC
>TRBV4-3|TRBD1|once|TRBJ1-2
CASSQETGTGGTYGYTF
TGCGCCAGCAGCCAAGAAACCGGGACAGGGGGAACCTATGGCTACACCTTC
>TRBV7-8|TRBD1|.|TRBJ1-2
CASSRSPGQPWDGYTF
TGTGCCAGCAGCCGAAGTCCGGGACAGCCCTGGGATGGCTACACCTTC
>TRBV3-1/TRBV3-2|.|.|TRBJ2-7
CASSQLNEQYF
TGTGCCAGCAGCCAACTAAACGAGCAGTACTTC
>TRBV18|.|.|TRBJ1-1
CASSPGLEAFF
TGTGCCAGCTCACCGGGGCTCGAAGCTTTCTTT
>TRBV9|.|.|TRBJ1-3
CASSDRAHRAGNTIYF
TGTGCCAGCAGCGACAGGGCCCACCGTGCGGGAAACACCATATATTTT
>TRBV30|.|.|TRBJ1-3
CAWSGDRTSGNTIYF
TGTGCCTGGAGTGGCGACAGAACCTCTGGAAACACCATATATTTT
>TRBV10-3|TRBD2|.|TRBJ2-3
CAAGGATDTQYF
TGTGCCGCGGGGGGGGCTACAGATACGCAGTATTTT
>TRBV2|TRBD1|.|TRBJ1-6
CASRGDRDNSPLHF
TGTGCCAGCAGGGGGGACAGAGATAATTCACCCCTCCACTTT
>TRBV7-9|TRBD2|.|TRBJ2-7
CASSWGLAGDEQYF
TGTGCCAGCAGCTGGGGACTAGCGGGGGACGAGCAGTACTTC
>TRBV19|TRBD1|.|TRBJ1-2
CASSAEQGANYGYTF
TGTGCCAGTAGTGCAGAACAGGGGGCGAACTATGGCTACACCTTC
>TRBV3-1/TRBV3-2|.|.|TRBJ2-2
CASSQGALTGELFF
TGTGCCAGCAGCCAAGGAGCTTTGACCGGGGAGCTGTTTTTT
>TRBV5-1|TRBD1|.|TRBJ1-5
CASSLGTGQYNQPQHF
TGCGCCAGCAGCTTGGGAACGGGACAGTACAATCAGCCCCAGCATTTT
>TRBV24-1|.|.|TRBJ1-4
CATSDSSTNEKLFF
TGTGCCACCAGCGACAGCTCAACTAATGAAAAACTGTTTTTT
>TRBV2|TRBD1|.|TRBJ1-1
CASTGGLYTEAFF
TGTGCCAGCACAGGGGGCTTGTACACTGAAGCTTTCTTT
>TRBV4-3|.|.|TRBJ2-1
CASSQERINEQFF
TGCGCCAGCAGCCAAGAGAGGATTAATGAGCAGTTCTTC
>TRBV3-1/TRBV3-2|.|.|TRBJ1-6
CASSQGWGEDNSPLHF
TGTGCCAGCAGCCAAGGATGGGGGGAGGATAATTCACCCCTCCACTTT
>TRBV28|TRBD1|.|TRBJ1-5
CASSLGGQGARNQPQHF
TGTGCCAGCAGTTTAGGGGGACAGGGGGCGAGGAATCAGCCCCAGCATTTT
>TRBV27|.|.|TRBJ2-3
CASSLGHKNTQYF
TGTGCCAGCAGTTTAGGACATAAAAATACGCAGTATTTT
>TRBV19|.|.|TRBJ1-2
CASSISRGVLAGYTF
TGTGCCAGTAGTATCTCTCGGGGGGTTCTAGCTGGCTACACCTTC
>TRBV3-1/TRBV3-2|TRBD1|.|TRBJ1-1
CASSQRDRGPGTEAFF
TGTGCCAGCAGCCAACGGGACAGGGGACCGGGTACTGAAGCTTTCTTT
>TRBV15|.|.|TRBJ1-1
CATSRGGLGSTEAFF
TGTGCCACCAGCAGAGGGGGGCTAGGAAGCACTGAAGCTTTCTTT
>TRBV5-1|TRBD2|.|TRBJ2-1
CASTASGGRNEQFF
TGCGCCAGCACAGCCAGCGGGGGGAGGAATGAGCAGTTCTTC
>TRBV5-1|.|.|TRBJ2-1
CASGGLASYNEQFF
TGCGCCAGCGGCGGGCTGGCCTCCTACAATGAGCAGTTCTTC
>TRBV10-1|.|once|TRBJ2-3
CASSDGQGRTDTQYF
TGCGCCAGCAGTGACGGGCAGGGCAGGACAGATACGCAGTATTTT
>TRBV4-1|.|.|TRBJ1-6
CASSQDRGSSYNSPLHF
TGCGCCAGCAGCCAAGATCGCGGCAGCTCCTATAATTCACCCCTCCACTTT
>TRBV12-3/TRBV12-4|TRBD2|once|TRBJ2-7
CASGGGRTRQYF
TGTGCCTCGGGAGGGGGGCGCACTCGGCAGTACTTC
>TRBV5-1|TRBD1|.|TRBJ2-1
CASSLPGGDRVLNEQFF
TGCGCCAGCAGCTTACCCGGTGGGGACAGGGTCCTCAATGAGCAGTTCTTC
>TRBV7-9|.|.|TRBJ2-2
CASSPSRAQQSYTGELFF
TGTGCCAGCAGCCCCTCGCGGGCCCAGCAGTCCTACACCGGGGAGCTGTTTTTT
>TRBV18|TRBD1|.|TRBJ2-1
CASSPAGTGPRNEQFF
TGTGCCAGCTCACCCGCCGGGACAGGGCCCAGGAATGAGCAGTTCTTC
>TRBV6-1|.|once|TRBJ1-5
CASSEIFRARNQPQHF
TGTGCCAGCAGTGAAATCTTCAGGGCACGCAATCAGCCCCAGCATTTT
>TRBV29-1|TRBD1|.|TRBJ2-5
CSAGTGGETQYF
TGCAGCGCCGGTACAGGGGGAGAGACCCAGTACTTC
>TRBV27|.|.|TRBJ1-6
CASSSTTGNSPLHF
TGTGCCAGCAGTTCTACTACAGGGAATTCACCCCTCCACTTT
>TRBV2|.|once|TRBJ2-5
CASSEQEETQYF
TGTGCCAGCAGTGAACAGGAAGAGACCCAGTACTTC
>TRBV4-1|TRBD1|.|TRBJ2-5
CASSQPGVGQGQETQYF
TGCGCCAGCAGCCAACCAGGGGTCGGACAGGGACAAGAGACCCAGTACTTC
>TRBV24-1|TRBD2|.|TRBJ2-5
CATGFGGTETQYF
TGTGCCACCGGTTTCGGGGGGACGGAGACCCAGTACTTC
>TRBV5-1|.|.|TRBJ1-2
CASSPQVAGGINGYTF
TGCGCCAGCAGCCCGCAAGTCGCGGGGGGCATTAATGGCTACACCTTC
>TRBV9|TRBD1|.|TRBJ2-5
CASSSTGGRETQYF
TGTGCCAGCAGCTCGACAGGGGGCCGGGAGACCCAGTACTTC
>TRBV7-9|TRBD1|.|TRBJ2-7
CASSPTGAEQYF
TGTGCCAGCAGTCCGACAGGGGCCGAGCAGTACTTC
>TRBV5-1|.|.|TRBJ2-4
CASGSPVDGEQYF
TGCGCCAGCGGGTCACCGGTGGACGGGGAACAGTACTTC
>TRBV15|.|.|TRBJ1-2
CATSRPTGNYGYTF
TGTGCCACCAGCAGACCTACAGGGAACTATGGCTACACCTTC
>TRBV2|.|.|TRBJ1-6
CASSGSLYNSPLHF
TGTGCCAGCAGCGGGTCCTTATATAATTCACCCCTCCACTTT
>TRBV18|TRBD1|.|TRBJ1-2
CASSQNQGDDGYTF
TGTGCCAGCTCTCAGAATCAGGGGGACGATGGCTACACCTTC
>TRBV2|TRBD1|once|TRBJ1-5
CASSERTGGQPQHF
TGTGCCAGCAGTGAGCGGACAGGGGGTCAGCCCCAGCATTTT
>TRBV3-1/TRBV3-2|.|many|TRBJ2-5
CASSQAAQRGETQYF
TGTGCCAGCAGCCAAGCTGCCCAAAGGGGAGAGACCCAGTACTTC
>TRBV9|TRBD2|.|TRBJ2-2
CASSESGGKLFF
TGTGCCAGCAGCGAAAGCGGGGGGAAGCTGTTTTTT
>TRBV30|.|.|TRBJ1-3
CAWSPNFLSGNTIYF
TGTGCCTGGAGTCCTAATTTCCTCTCTGGAAACACCATATATTTT
>TRBV28|.|once|TRBJ2-5
CASSEYPKTQYF
TGTGCCAGCAGCGAATACCCTAAGACCCAGTACTTC
>TRBV4-1|.|.|TRBJ2-3
CASSQWLGSDGADTQYF
TGCGCCAGCAGCCAATGGTTGGGCAGCGATGGGGCGGATACGCAGTATTTT
>TRBV2|TRBD1|.|TRBJ2-1
CASSGTGQNEQFF
TGTGCCAGCAGCGGGACAGGGCAGAATGAGCAGTTCTTC
>TRBV6-5|.|.|TRBJ2-7
CASSRGSAYEQYF
TGTGCCAGCAGCCGGGGGTCCGCCTACGAGCAGTACTTC
>TRBV11-3|.|.|TRBJ2-1
CASSSVFEQFF
TGTGCCAGCAGCTCCGTTTTTGAGCAGTTCTTC
>TRBV5-4|TRBD1|.|TRBJ1-2
CASSLGTGRLDGYTF
TGTGCCAGCAGCTTGGGGACAGGGAGGTTGGATGGCTACACCTTC
>TRBV10-3|TRBD2|.|TRBJ2-3
CAISEGAAGTDTQYF
TGTGCCATCAGTGAAGGGGCAGCGGGGACAGATACGCAGTATTTT
>TRBV12-5|.|.|TRBJ1-6
CASGAVLNSGHTLSSYNSPLHF
TGTGCTAGTGGTGCCGTCTTGAATTCGGGACACACCCTGAGCTCCTATAATTCACCCCTCCACTTT
>TRBV2|TRBD1|.|TRBJ1-5
CASSVEAGGNQPQHF
TGTGCCAGCAGTGTTGAAGCAGGGGGGAATCAGCCCCAGCATTTT
>TRBV5-1|.|.|TRBJ2-7
CASSSDSYTTLEQYF
TGCGCCAGCAGTTCCGACTCGTATACGACGTTGGAGCAGTACTTC